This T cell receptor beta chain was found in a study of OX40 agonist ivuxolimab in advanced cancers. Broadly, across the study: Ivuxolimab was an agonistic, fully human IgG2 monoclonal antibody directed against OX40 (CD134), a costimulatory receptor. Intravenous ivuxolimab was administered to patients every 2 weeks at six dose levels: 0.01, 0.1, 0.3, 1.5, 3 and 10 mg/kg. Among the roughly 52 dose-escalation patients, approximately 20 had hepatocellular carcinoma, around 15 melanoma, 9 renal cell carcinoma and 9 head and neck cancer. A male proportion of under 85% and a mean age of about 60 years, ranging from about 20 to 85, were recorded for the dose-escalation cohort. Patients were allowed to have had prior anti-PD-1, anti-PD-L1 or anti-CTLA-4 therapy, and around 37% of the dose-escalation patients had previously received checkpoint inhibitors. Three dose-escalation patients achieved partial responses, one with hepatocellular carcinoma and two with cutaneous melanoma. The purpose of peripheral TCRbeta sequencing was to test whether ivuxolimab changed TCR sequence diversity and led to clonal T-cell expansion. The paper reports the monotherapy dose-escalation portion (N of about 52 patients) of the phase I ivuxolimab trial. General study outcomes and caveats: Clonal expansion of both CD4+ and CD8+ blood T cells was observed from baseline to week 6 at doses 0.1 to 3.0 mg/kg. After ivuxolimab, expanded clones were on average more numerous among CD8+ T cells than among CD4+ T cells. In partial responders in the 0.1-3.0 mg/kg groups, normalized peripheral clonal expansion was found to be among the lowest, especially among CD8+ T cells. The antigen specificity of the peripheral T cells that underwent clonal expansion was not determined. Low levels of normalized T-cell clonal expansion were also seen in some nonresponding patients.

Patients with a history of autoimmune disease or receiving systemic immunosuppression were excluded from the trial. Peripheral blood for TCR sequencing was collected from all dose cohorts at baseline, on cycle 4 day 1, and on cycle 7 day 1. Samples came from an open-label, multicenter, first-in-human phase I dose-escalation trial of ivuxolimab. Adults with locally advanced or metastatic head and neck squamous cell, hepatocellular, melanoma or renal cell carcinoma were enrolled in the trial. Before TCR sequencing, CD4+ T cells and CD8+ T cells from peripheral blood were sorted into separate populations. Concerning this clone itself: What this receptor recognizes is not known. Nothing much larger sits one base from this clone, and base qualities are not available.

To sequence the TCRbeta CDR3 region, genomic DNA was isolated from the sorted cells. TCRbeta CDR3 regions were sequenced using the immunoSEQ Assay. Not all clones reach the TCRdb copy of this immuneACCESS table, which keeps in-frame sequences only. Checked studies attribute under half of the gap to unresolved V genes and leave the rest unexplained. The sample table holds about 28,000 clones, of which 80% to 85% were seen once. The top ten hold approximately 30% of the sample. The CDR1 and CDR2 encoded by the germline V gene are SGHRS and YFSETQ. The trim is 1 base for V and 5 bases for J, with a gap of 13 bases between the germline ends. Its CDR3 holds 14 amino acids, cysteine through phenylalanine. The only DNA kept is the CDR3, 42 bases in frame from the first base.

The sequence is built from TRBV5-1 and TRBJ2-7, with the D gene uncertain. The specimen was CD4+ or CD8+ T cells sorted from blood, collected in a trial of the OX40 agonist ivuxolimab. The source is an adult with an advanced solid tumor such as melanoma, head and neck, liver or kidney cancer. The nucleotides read TGCGCCAGCAGCTTGACCCAGACTGGGGACGAGCAGTACTTC. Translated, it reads CASSLTQTGDEQYF.